This is a list of T cell receptor beta chains from one sample in a study of patients and donors after allogeneic stem cell transplantation. TCRdb independently ran MiXCR on the RT-PCR reads; one entry per CDR3 protein. The sample consists of 410,000 or so distinct CDR3 sequences, 16% of them appearing once. The sequenced sample was blood, either unsorted or a sorted T cell fraction (not recorded which). All receptors derive from a human donor who was either an allogeneic HSCT recipient or a stem cell or donor lymphocyte infusion donor (not recorded which). It is not recorded whose cells these are; they may come from a transplant donor. Both conserved end residues are part of each CDR3. A D gene is named only where the DNA matches it firmly. For some rows the clone size is stated as once, few or many, or as a class when expanded; others skip it.

v_call	clone_size	j_call	d_call	cdr3_nt	cdr3_aa
TRBV2	.	TRBJ2-5	TRBD2	TGTGCCAGCAGGATGAGGACTAGCGTTCAAGAGACCCAGTACTTC	CASRMRTSVQETQYF
TRBV12-3/TRBV12-4	many	TRBJ1-1	.	TGTGCCAGCCACCTGGGCGTCCGGACTGAAGCTTTCTTT	CASHLGVRTEAFF
TRBV11-1	.	TRBJ2-1	TRBD2	TGTGCCAGCAGCCAATGGACTAGCGGGAGGTACAATGAGCAGTTCTTC	CASSQWTSGRYNEQFF
TRBV6-1	few	TRBJ2-7	.	TGTGCCAGCAGTAACAGGGTCGAGCAGTACTTC	CASSNRVEQYF
TRBV7-9	few	TRBJ2-5	TRBD1	TGTGCCAGCAGCGATCAACAGGGGTTTAGGGCAGAGACCCAGTACTTC	CASSDQQGFRAETQYF
TRBV14	few	TRBJ2-3	TRBD2	TGTGCCAGCAGCCGGACTAGCGGGGTAGCGGATACGCAGTATTTT	CASSRTSGVADTQYF
TRBV11-2	few	TRBJ1-3	.	TGTGCCAGCAGCTTCTTACAGGGAACTGGAAACACCATATATTTT	CASSFLQGTGNTIYF
TRBV7-3	.	TRBJ2-7	.	TGTGCCAGCAGCTTAACCGGGGGACAGATTTACGAGCAGTACTTC	CASSLTGGQIYEQYF
TRBV2	.	TRBJ1-4	.	TGTGCCAGCAGGTTTAAAGGGAATGAAAAACTGTTTTTT	CASRFKGNEKLFF
TRBV2	.	TRBJ1-1	TRBD1	TGTGCCAGCAGTCGGGGACAGCTGACTGAAGCTTTCTTT	CASSRGQLTEAFF
TRBV7-9	few	TRBJ1-2	TRBD1	TGTGCCAGCAGCACCAAACACAGGGGGCTTGGCTACACCTTC	CASSTKHRGLGYTF
TRBV20-1	many	TRBJ1-1	.	TGCAGTGCTAACGATGGTCCTGAAGCTTTCTTT	CSANDGPEAFF
TRBV11-2	few	TRBJ2-5	TRBD1	TGTGCCAGCAGCTTAGGGGACAGGGGGAGCCAAGAGACCCAGTACTTC	CASSLGDRGSQETQYF
TRBV19	few	TRBJ1-2	.	TGTGCCAGTAGTATTAAGGGGACGGCGGGCTATGGCTACACCTTC	CASSIKGTAGYGYTF
TRBV6-2/TRBV6-3	few	TRBJ2-7	.	TGTGCCAGCAGTTACGCGGGACGCTCCTACGAGCAGTACTTC	CASSYAGRSYEQYF
TRBV9	few	TRBJ2-7	.	TGTGCCAGCAGCGTAGCTGGGAGCTCTAACTACGAGCAGTACTTC	CASSVAGSSNYEQYF
TRBV4-2	.	TRBJ2-7	TRBD2	TGTGCCAGCAGCCAAGAAGCCGCGCTAGCGGGAACTTCTTACGAGCAGTACTTC	CASSQEAALAGTSYEQYF
TRBV7-2	.	TRBJ1-1	.	TGTGCCAGCAGCTTAGCGCGGGGGGGGCGGACTGAAGCTTTCTTT	CASSLARGGRTEAFF
TRBV24-1	few	TRBJ2-5	TRBD2	TGTGCCACCAGTGATCCCCCCCTGTCGGGGGAGGGCCGGGAGACCCAGTACTTC	CATSDPPLSGEGRETQYF
TRBV5-1	few	TRBJ2-7	.	TGCGCCAGCAGCTTGGGTCAGAGCTCCTACGAGCAGTACTTC	CASSLGQSSYEQYF
TRBV12-3/TRBV12-4	few	TRBJ1-2	TRBD1	TGTGCCAGCAGTCCGACAGGGGGCGCGTATGGCTACACCTTC	CASSPTGGAYGYTF
TRBV6-5	many	TRBJ2-4	.	TGTGCCAGCAGTTACGCGGGGACACCCGGAGCCAAAAACATTCAGTACTTC	CASSYAGTPGAKNIQYF
TRBV14	few	TRBJ2-3	TRBD2	TGTGCCAGCAGCCCATTAGCGGGATTTGGGATCCCAGATACGCAGTATTTT	CASSPLAGFGIPDTQYF
TRBV7-3	.	TRBJ2-2	.	TGTGCCAGCAGCTCGTCGAACACCGGGGTGCTGTTTTTT	CASSSSNTGVLFF
TRBV7-9	few	TRBJ2-1	.	TGTGCCAGCAGCTTAAGGTCGAATGAGCAGTTCTTC	CASSLRSNEQFF
TRBV20-1	few	TRBJ1-1	.	TGCAGTGCTAGGCAAGGCTGGGCTGAAGCTTTCTTT	CSARQGWAEAFF
TRBV27	.	TRBJ1-2	TRBD1	TGTGCCAGCAGCTTAGGGACAGGGGACGGCTACACCTTC	CASSLGTGDGYTF
TRBV5-6	.	TRBJ2-3	TRBD1	TGTGCCAGCAGCTTTTGGCGGACAGGGGGCACAGATACGCAGTATTTT	CASSFWRTGGTDTQYF
TRBV6-1	few	TRBJ2-7	.	TGTGCCAGCAGCCCTACAGGTCCCCTCGAGCAGTACTTC	CASSPTGPLEQYF
TRBV4-3	many	TRBJ2-5	.	TGCGCCAGCAGCCAAGATTCCGGTGGAGGAGAGACCCAGTACTTC	CASSQDSGGGETQYF
TRBV7-8	medium-sized	TRBJ1-6	.	TGTGCCAGCAGCCCCTTATTGTGGGGGCGTAATTCACCCCTCCACTTT	CASSPLLWGRNSPLHF
TRBV2	.	TRBJ1-1	TRBD1	TGTGCCAGCACTAAAGGACAGGGAGGGAACACTGAAGCTTTCTTT	CASTKGQGGNTEAFF
TRBV4-3	.	TRBJ2-6	.	TGCGCCAGCAGCCAAGATACGGTTACTGGGGCCAACGTCCTGACTTTC	CASSQDTVTGANVLTF
TRBV7-6	.	TRBJ1-5	TRBD1	TGTGCCAGCAGCTCAACAGGGGGGGTTGGTCCCCAGCATTTT	CASSSTGGVGPQHF
TRBV6-1	.	TRBJ1-6	.	TGTGCCAGCAGTACCCCCAGGACTTCCCATTCACCCCTCCACTTT	CASSTPRTSHSPLHF
TRBV9	few	TRBJ1-1	TRBD1	TGTGCCAGCAGCAAGGCCGGGACAGGGTGGAACACTGAAGCTTTCTTT	CASSKAGTGWNTEAFF
TRBV15	few	TRBJ2-3	TRBD2	TGTGCCACCGGGACTACCGCTAGAGATACGCAGTATTTT	CATGTTARDTQYF
TRBV7-6	.	TRBJ2-3	.	TGTGCCAGCAGCTTGAGTAGCGGAGCCGGGGGATATAGCACAGATACGCAGTATTTT	CASSLSSGAGGYSTDTQYF
TRBV7-7	.	TRBJ2-3	TRBD2	TGTGCCAGCAGCGCCAGACTAGCGGGAGGGATAGATACGCAGTATTTT	CASSARLAGGIDTQYF
TRBV12-5	few	TRBJ2-1	TRBD2	TGTGCTAGTGGTTTGCCGGGACTAGCAAAAGAAACTGGTGAGCAGTTCTTC	CASGLPGLAKETGEQFF
TRBV11-2	few	TRBJ1-1	.	TGTGCCAGCAGGCTTTCCGCGGCCAGACATAACACTGAAGCTTTCTTT	CASRLSAARHNTEAFF
TRBV20-1	few	TRBJ2-7	.	TGCAGTGCTCCAAGCCAAGGGGGGCGCGAGCAGTACTTC	CSAPSQGGREQYF
TRBV9	once	TRBJ2-2	.	TGTGCCAGCAGCGTTACCCCCGGGGAGCTGTTTTTT	CASSVTPGELFF
TRBV29-1	few	TRBJ1-1	.	TGCAGCGTTGATCAGTACAGTGAAGCTTTCTTT	CSVDQYSEAFF
TRBV4-1	.	TRBJ2-1	.	TGCGCCAGCAGTCTTACACTCCGGGACACCAAAGACAATGAGCAGTTCTTC	CASSLTLRDTKDNEQFF